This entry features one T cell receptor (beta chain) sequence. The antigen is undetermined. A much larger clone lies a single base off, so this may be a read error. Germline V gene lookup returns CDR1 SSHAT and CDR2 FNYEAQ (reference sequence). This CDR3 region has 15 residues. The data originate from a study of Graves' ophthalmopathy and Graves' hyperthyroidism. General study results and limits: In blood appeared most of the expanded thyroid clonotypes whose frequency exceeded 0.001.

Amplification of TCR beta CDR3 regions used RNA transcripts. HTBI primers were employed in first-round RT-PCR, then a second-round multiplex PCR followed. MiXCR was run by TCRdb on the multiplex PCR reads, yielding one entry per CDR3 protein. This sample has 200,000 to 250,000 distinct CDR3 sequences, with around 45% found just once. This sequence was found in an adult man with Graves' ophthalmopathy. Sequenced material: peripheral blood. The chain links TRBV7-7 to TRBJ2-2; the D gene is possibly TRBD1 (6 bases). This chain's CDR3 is CASSLRTEATGELSF. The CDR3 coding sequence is TGTGCTAGCAGCTTACGGACAGAGGCCACCGGGGAGCTGTCTTTT.